What follows describes a single T cell receptor beta chain. The entry originates in a study of CD8 T cells in Susac syndrome. Random-hexamer reverse transcription was applied to roughly 0.5 to 1 ug RNA. MiXCR, applied by TCRdb to the immunoSEQ multiplex PCR reads, yields one record per CDR3 protein. This table has more than 65,000 distinct CDR3 sequences, 85% to 95% appearing once. V lost 7 bases and J lost 7, with 11 bases in between. CDR3 length: 12 residues. The rearrangement uses TRBV12-3 or TRBV12-4 and TRBJ2-1; D may be TRBD1 (5 bases). Sequenced: CD8+ T cells from PBMCs. This receptor was identified in a human donor in good health. DNA for the CDR3: TGTGCCAGCACCTTAGGGGCAAATGAGCAGTTCTTC. Its translation: CASTLGANEQFF.